The 5 T cell receptor beta chains below come from one sample, sequenced in a study of beta chain features in type 1 diabetes. All of the isolated RNA was reverse transcribed, so expressed TCRB transcripts were sequenced. Assay: immunoSEQ multiplex PCR; the TCRdb copy retains only in-frame clones and omits some. The data contain 250,000 to 400,000 clones, 11% to 15% of them singletons. Sequencing input: central memory CD4+ T cells from blood. The receptors derive from a man under 40 in good health.

This rearrangement joins TRBV5-1 to TRBJ1-1; D may be TRBD1 (5 bases). Germline V gene lookup returns CDR1 SGHRS and CDR2 YFSETQ. The germline V and J ends were trimmed by 7 bases and 1 base, with 14 bases remaining between them. This CDR3 comprises 14 residues. CDR3 sequence: CASGAEQTNTEAFF. CDR3 nucleotide sequence: TGCGCCAGCGGGGCAGAGCAAACGAACACTGAAGCTTTCTTT. Based on the CDR3 plus reference TRBV5-1 and TRBJ1-1, the full variable domain is KAGVTQTPRYLIKTRGQQVTLSCSPISGHRSVSWYQQTPGQGLQFLFEYFSETQRNKGNFPGRFSGRQFSNSRSEMNVSTLELGDSALYLCASGAEQTNTEAFFGQGTRLTVV.

The rearrangement uses TRBV19 and TRBJ1-5; D is ambiguous. Germline lookup yields CDR1 LNHDA and CDR2 SQIVND (reference sequence). The ends were cut back, 3 bases at V and 7 bases at J, with 7 bases in the middle. The CDR3 length is 12 residues. The CDR3 reads CASSIPAQPQHF. The CDR3, as DNA: TGTGCCAGTAGTATCCCAGCGCAGCCCCAGCATTTT.

This clone was picked up a small number of times. The junction departs from the called germline gene at one end, perhaps through a read error. The chain links TRBV7-7 to TRBJ2-5, with TRBD2 matching 8 bases. The CDR3 runs to 15 residues. Germline-derived CDR1 and CDR2 are SSHAT and FNYEAQ (reference sequence). The CDR3 sequence: CASSLGLAGSETQYF. CDR3 DNA sequence: TGTGCTAGCAGCTTAGGCCTAGCGGGTTCAGAGACCCAGTACTTC.

This clone has only a few counts. CDR3 residues: CASSSVESEAFF. CDR3 bases: TGTGCCAGCAGCTCTGTAGAGAGTGAAGCTTTCTTT. This chain connects TRBV6-5 to TRBJ1-1; unclear D gene. The CDR3 contains 12 residues. Germline lookup yields CDR1 MNHEY and CDR2 SVGAGI. V was pared by 6 bases and J by 7 bases, with 12 bases between.

The genes are TRBV7-2 and TRBJ2-5, with D possibly called TRBD1 or TRBD2 (7 bases each). Trimming cost V 3 bases and J 4 bases, with 15 bases left between them. The CDR3 length is 15 residues. Germline-derived CDR1 and CDR2 are SGHTA and FQGNSA. CDR3 sequence: CASSLRQGGRETQYF. The CDR3 nucleotides are TGTGCCAGCAGCTTGAGACAGGGAGGGCGAGAGACCCAGTACTTC.